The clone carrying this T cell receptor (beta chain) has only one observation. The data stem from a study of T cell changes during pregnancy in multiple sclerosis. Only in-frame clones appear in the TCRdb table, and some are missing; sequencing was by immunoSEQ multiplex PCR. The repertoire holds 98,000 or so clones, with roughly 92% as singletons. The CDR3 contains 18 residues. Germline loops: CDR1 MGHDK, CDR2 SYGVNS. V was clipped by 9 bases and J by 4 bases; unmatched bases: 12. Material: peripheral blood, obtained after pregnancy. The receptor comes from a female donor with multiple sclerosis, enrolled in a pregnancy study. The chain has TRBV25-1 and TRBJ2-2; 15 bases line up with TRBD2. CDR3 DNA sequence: TGTGCCAGTCCGCCGGGACTAGCGGGAGGTAGGGGCACCGGGGAGCTGTTTTTT. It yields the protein CASPPGLAGGRGTGELFF.